One sample yielded the 2 T cell receptor beta chains listed below, sequenced in a study of T cell changes during pregnancy in multiple sclerosis. Using immunoSEQ multiplex PCR, the repertoire was profiled, and TCRdb retains in-frame clones only, with some absent. The sample carries 55,000 to 85,000 clones, around 90% recorded once. The starting material was peripheral blood, obtained in the third trimester of pregnancy. The source of these receptors is a female donor with multiple sclerosis, enrolled in a pregnancy study.

The V call is TRBV12-1, the J call TRBJ1-2; the D call in the table, TRBD1, was not verified against the DNA. TRBV12-1 is a documented pseudogene. There are 17 residues in the CDR3. The CDR3 DNA reads as TGTGCCAGCAGCCTCACCGGGACAGCTGCATCTAACTATGGCTACACCTTC. The encoded protein is CASSLTGTAASNYGYTF.

The J gene is TRBJ2-7, the V gene TRBV7-9, with a tentative D call TRBD1 (6 bases). This CDR3 is built from 17 residues. Looked up from germline, CDR1 is SEHNR and CDR2 is FQNEAQ (reference sequence). V was cut by 1 base and J by 0 bases, with 16 bases left in between. The CDR3 DNA reads TGTGCCAGCAGCTTAGTTCTTACAGGGATCAGCTCCTACGAGCAGTACTTC. This gives the protein CASSLVLTGISSYEQYF.